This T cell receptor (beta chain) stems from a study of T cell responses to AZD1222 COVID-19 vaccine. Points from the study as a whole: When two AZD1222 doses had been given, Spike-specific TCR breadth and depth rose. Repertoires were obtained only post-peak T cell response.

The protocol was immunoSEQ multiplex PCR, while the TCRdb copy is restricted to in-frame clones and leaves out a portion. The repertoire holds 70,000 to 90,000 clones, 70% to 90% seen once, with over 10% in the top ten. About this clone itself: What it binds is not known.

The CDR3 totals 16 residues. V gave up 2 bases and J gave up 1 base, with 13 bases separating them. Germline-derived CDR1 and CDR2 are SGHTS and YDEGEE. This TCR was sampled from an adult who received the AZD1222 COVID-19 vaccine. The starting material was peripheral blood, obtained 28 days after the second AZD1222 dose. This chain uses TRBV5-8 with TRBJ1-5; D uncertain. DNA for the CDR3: TGTGCCAGCAGCTTCCCTGTAGGTCTGAGCAATCAGCCCCAGCATTTT. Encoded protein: CASSFPVGLSNQPQHF.